These 17 T cell receptor beta chains were sequenced from one sample in a study of regulatory T cells in long-lasting Graves disease. Stated time point: newly diagnosed GD, antithyroid drugs for less than 3 months. Extracted PBMC RNA gave rise to the TCR library. Arm-PCR with iRepertoire HTBI primers amplified the CDR3 regions for these TCR beta libraries. TCRdb called the multiplex PCR reads again in MiXCR, with one record for every CDR3 protein. The table records approximately 400,000 distinct CDR3 sequences, under 15% of them present only once. The same data also went into a second study, on T cells in Graves' hyperthyroidism and ophthalmopathy.

The source material was peripheral blood mononuclear cells (PBMCs), sampled at new diagnosis, from a patient treated with antithyroid drugs. These receptors were obtained from a woman younger than 45 with Graves disease.

The V and J genes are TRBV6-1 and TRBJ2-6; tentatively, D is TRBD1 (5 bases). The CDR3 covers 16 residues. Germline lookup yields CDR1 MNHNS and CDR2 SASEGT. V lost 6 bases to trimming and J lost 0 bases, with 12 bases between them. CDR3 sequence (DNA): TGTGCCAGCAGCTTCAGGGCCAGCTCTGGGGCCAACGTCCTGACTTTC. As protein: CASSFRASSGANVLTF.

The sample holds many counts of this clonotype. The chain joins TRBV20-1 to TRBJ2-1, with no clear D. The V and J ends lost 0 bases and 14 bases respectively, with 14 bases between them. This CDR3 region has 12 residues. CDR1 is DFQATT and CDR2 is SNEGSKA in the germline V gene (reference sequence). The CDR3 DNA follows: TGCAGTGCTAGAGATCCCGGCAGTGGGGAGTTCTTC. Translated: CSARDPGSGEFF.

Regarding this clonotype: Being one base from a much bigger clone, this may be a read error. This sequence joins TRBV30 and TRBJ1-2; TRBD1 matches at 9 bases. Germline values: CDR1 GTSNPN, CDR2 SVGIG (reference sequence). The length of the CDR3 is 14 residues. CDR3 in DNA: TGTGCCGGGAGCTCGGGACAGGGACTCTATGGCTACACCTTC. Its protein is CAGSSGQGLYGYTF.

This clonotype turned up a few times. The CDR3 region is CASTLEGTPHQPQHF. For the CDR3, the DNA is TGTGCCAGCACTCTAGAAGGGACTCCCCATCAGCCCCAGCATTTT. The rearrangement uses TRBV28 and TRBJ1-5; D might be TRBD1 (5 bases). V lost 7 bases to trimming and J lost 5 bases, with 18 bases between them. The CDR3 sequence is 15 residues long. Germline assignment: CDR1 MDHEN and CDR2 SYDVKM.

This clonotype was picked up many times. The chain recombines TRBV24-1 with TRBJ1-5; D remains ambiguous. The ends were cut back, 0 bases at V and 4 bases at J, with 6 bases in the middle. The CDR3 has 14 residues. Germline V lookup: CDR1 KGHDR, CDR2 SFDVKD. DNA for the CDR3: TGTGCCACCAGTGATTTGAAGCATAATCAGCCCCAGCATTTT. It translates to CATSDLKHNQPQHF.

Only a few counts were recorded for this clonotype. This chain uses TRBV7-9 with TRBJ1-1; D is uncertain. Germline V gene data show CDR1 as SEHNR and CDR2 as FQNEAQ (reference sequence). The V gene lost 2 bases and the J gene lost 1 base, with 11 bases spanning the gap. The CDR3 spans 15 residues. The chain's CDR3 is CASSLQAGSNTEAFF. The CDR3 coding sequence is TGTGCCAGCAGCTTACAGGCAGGCTCGAACACTGAAGCTTTCTTT.

This clonotype was counted at least ten times. The rearrangement uses TRBV7-8 and TRBJ1-5, with D uncertain. This CDR3 region has 13 residues. V was clipped by 8 bases and J by 3 bases, with 11 bases between them. Germline V gives CDR1 SGHVS, CDR2 FQNEAQ. The DNA for the CDR3 is TGTGCCAGCTCCCGGGCCTTCAATCAGCCCCAGCATTTT. Its protein product is CASSRAFNQPQHF. Full variable domain (rest looked up from reference TRBV7-8 and TRBJ1-5): GAGVSQSPRYKVAKRGQDVALRCDPISGHVSLFWYQQALGQGPEFLTYFQNEAQLDKSGLPSDRFFAERPEGSVSTLKIQRTQQEDSAVYLCASSRAFNQPQHFGDGTRLSIL.

The table lists this clonotype with many counts. The rearrangement uses TRBV3-1 and TRBJ2-1; D gene unclear. Germline V gene lookup returns CDR1 LGHDT and CDR2 YNNKEL (reference sequence). The CDR3 has 11 amino acids. Trimming stripped 0 bases from V and 11 bases from J, with 5 bases between. CDR3 DNA: TGTGCCAGCAGCCAAGAAGGGCAGCAGTTCTTC. This codes for CASSQEGQQFF.

This clonotype was found many times. At one boundary the junction diverges from the germline segment, which might be a read error. The V and J genes are TRBV14 and TRBJ2-5; 8 bases are a match to TRBD2. Germline V gene data show CDR1 as SGHDN and CDR2 as FVKESK. This CDR3 contains 13 residues. The CDR3 DNA is TGCGCCAGCAGCCAAGCGGGAGTCGAGACCCAGTACTTC. Amino acid sequence: CASSQAGVETQYF. Combining the CDR3 with reference TRBV14 and TRBJ2-5 gives the whole variable domain EAGVTQFPSHSVIEKGQTVTLRCDPISGHDNLYWYRRVMGKEIKFLLHFVKESKQDESGMPNNRFLAERTGGTYSTLKVQPAELEDSGVYFCASSQAGVETQYFGPGTRLLVL.

This clonotype was seen a few times. V usage is TRBV7-3 and J usage is TRBJ2-6, with 7 bases fitting TRBD1. With 1 base clipped from V and 0 bases from J, the junction kept 3 bases outside the gene matches. CDR3 length equals 17 residues. Germline-derived CDR1 and CDR2 are SGHTA and FQGTGA. The CDR3 nucleotides read TGTGCCAGCAGCTTAAAGGGACAGAGCTCTGGGGCCAACGTCCTGACTTTC. As protein: CASSLKGQSSGANVLTF.

The chain couples TRBV3-1 to TRBJ2-7; 9 bases map to TRBD1. Germline values: CDR1 LGHDT, CDR2 YNNKEL (reference sequence). This CDR3 region has 17 residues. The ends lost 4 bases at V and 4 bases at J; junction bases unmatched: 14. CDR3 in amino acids: CASSLTRVDRGFYEQYF. The CDR3 region has the DNA TGTGCCAGCAGCCTTACAAGGGTAGACAGGGGGTTTTACGAGCAGTACTTC.

This clonotype was counted ten times or more. J is TRBJ2-7 and V is TRBV12-3 or TRBV12-4; 8 nucleotides line up with TRBD2. With 3 bases clipped from V and 4 bases from J, the junction kept 8 bases outside the gene matches. This CDR3 comprises 15 residues. CDR3 coding DNA: TGTGCCAGCAGTTTCCCCGGGGGCGGGAGGTACGAGCAGTACTTC. Amino acids: CASSFPGGGRYEQYF.

This clonotype was recorded at least ten times. The rearrangement uses TRBV12-3 or TRBV12-4 and TRBJ2-3; no clear D gene. The CDR3 runs 13 residues. V shed 5 bases and J shed 0 bases, with 6 bases lying between them. The CDR3 region is CASSLPSTDTQYF. DNA for the CDR3: TGTGCCAGCAGTCTCCCTAGCACAGATACGCAGTATTTT.

The rearrangement links TRBV6-2 or TRBV6-3 to TRBJ2-2; TRBD1 might be the D (5 bases). Germline V lookup: CDR1 MNHEY, CDR2 SVGEGT. V lost 5 bases and J 4 bases, leaving 8 bases between the germline ends. This CDR3 is 13 amino acids long. In nucleotides, the CDR3 is TGTGCCAGCAGTGAGACAGTCACCGGGGAGCTGTTTTTT. Its protein is CASSETVTGELFF.

This clonotype was seen repeatedly, ten times or more. The chain couples TRBV5-1 to TRBJ2-1; 9 nucleotides line up with TRBD2. Germline values: CDR1 SGHRS, CDR2 YFSETQ. The CDR3 is 14 amino acids. The V and J ends lost 5 bases and 4 bases, in that order; junction bases with no gene match: 4. In DNA, the CDR3 is TGCGCCAGCAGTAATAGCGGGGGATACAATGAGCAGTTCTTC. Encoded protein: CASSNSGGYNEQFF.

At least ten counts were recorded for this clonotype. The chain combines TRBV3-1 with TRBJ2-5; D unclear. Germline V gene data show CDR1 as LGHDT and CDR2 as YNNKEL (reference sequence). V was shortened by 2 bases and J by 4 bases, with 8 bases between the two germline ends. The CDR3 has 13 residues. CDR3 sequence (DNA): TGTGCCAGCAGCCAAAGGAGTCGAGAGACCCAGTACTTC. It codes for CASSQRSRETQYF.

The chain combines TRBV6-2 or TRBV6-3 with TRBJ2-5, with 12 bases fitting TRBD2. The germline CDR1 and CDR2 sequences are MNHEY and SVGEGT. The V gene end was trimmed by 4 bases and the J gene end by 5 bases; junction bases not matched to a gene: 5. This CDR3 is built from 15 residues. The CDR3 reads CASSSTSGSPETQYF. In DNA form, the CDR3 reads TGTGCCAGCAGTTCGACTAGCGGGAGCCCGGAGACCCAGTACTTC.